This is a list of T cell receptor beta chains from one sample in a study of T cell responses to AZD1222 COVID-19 vaccine. Assay: immunoSEQ multiplex PCR; the TCRdb copy retains only in-frame clones and omits some. This table holds tens of thousands of clones, 83% found once. The source material was peripheral blood, sampled 28 days after the second AZD1222 dose. The receptors here all came from an adult who received the AZD1222 COVID-19 vaccine. CDR3s include the opening cysteine and the closing phenylalanine or tryptophan. D genes are given only for firm matches. Rows give clone size only sometimes, using once, few, many, or a class for an expanded clone.

v_gene	d_gene	abundance	j_gene	CDR3aa	CDR3nt
TRBV27	-	-	TRBJ1-4	CASSPSPGTNEKLFF	TGTGCCAGCAGTCCCTCTCCTGGAACTAATGAAAAACTGTTTTTT
TRBV4-3	-	-	TRBJ1-4	CASSQETPWQLTEKLFF	TGCGCCAGCAGCCAAGAAACTCCCTGGCAGCTAACCGAAAAACTGTTTTTT
TRBV5-6	TRBD1	-	TRBJ2-3	CATQGQGANTDTQYF	TGTGCCACTCAGGGACAGGGGGCGAACACAGATACGCAGTATTTT
TRBV4-2	TRBD2	once	TRBJ2-7	CASSQGLTSGGISSYEQYF	TGTGCCAGCAGCCAAGGGTTGACTAGCGGGGGTATCAGCTCCTACGAGCAGTACTTC
TRBV6-5	-	-	TRBJ1-1	CASSFRPRWTEAFF	TGTGCCAGCAGTTTCCGTCCCCGGTGGACTGAAGCTTTCTTT
TRBV7-9	TRBD1	few	TRBJ2-7	CASSSGQGVYEQYF	TGTGCCAGCAGCTCGGGACAGGGTGTCTACGAGCAGTACTTC
TRBV14	-	-	TRBJ1-1	CASSQDRGGPAFF	TGTGCCAGCAGCCAAGATCGTGGGGGCCCAGCTTTCTTT
TRBV3-1/TRBV3-2	TRBD2	-	TRBJ2-4	CASSLSASGGPNIQYF	TGTGCCAGCAGCCTCTCCGCTAGCGGGGGGCCAAACATTCAGTACTTC
TRBV12-3/TRBV12-4	-	-	TRBJ1-5	CASSRMDQPQHF	TGTGCCAGCAGTCGGATGGATCAGCCCCAGCATTTT
TRBV3-1/TRBV3-2	-	-	TRBJ1-4	CASSLHGSGVRTNEKLFF	TGTGCCAGCAGCCTTCATGGATCAGGGGTTAGGACTAATGAAAAACTGTTTTTT
TRBV6-1	-	-	TRBJ1-5	CASSEGKGLVMRQPQHF	TGTGCCAGCAGTGAAGGTAAGGGGCTCGTGATGCGTCAGCCCCAGCATTTT
TRBV28	TRBD1	few	TRBJ2-7	CASMVDRVTYEQYF	TGTGCCAGCATGGTGGACAGGGTAACCTACGAGCAGTACTTC
TRBV5-1	TRBD1	-	TRBJ2-5	CASRSGTVETQYF	TGCGCCAGCAGGTCCGGGACAGTCGAGACCCAGTACTTC
TRBV15	-	-	TRBJ2-7	CATSRDGSLIPYEQYF	TGTGCCACCAGCAGAGATGGGAGTCTGATACCCTACGAGCAGTACTTC
TRBV7-9	-	few	TRBJ2-1	CASGPYNEQFF	TGTGCCAGCGGACCCTACAATGAGCAGTTCTTC
TRBV4-3	-	-	TRBJ1-5	CASSQDLTSQPQHF	TGCGCCAGCAGCCAAGATCTGACGAGTCAGCCCCAGCATTTT
TRBV27	-	-	TRBJ1-4	CASGGDRFEKLFF	TGTGCCAGCGGTGGGGATCGTTTTGAAAAACTGTTTTTT
TRBV19	-	-	TRBJ2-1	CASSIYNEQFF	TGTGCCAGTAGTATCTACAATGAGCAGTTCTTC
TRBV5-1	-	once	TRBJ2-5	CASCEPGETQYF	TGCGCCAGCTGCGAACCCGGGGAGACCCAGTACTTC
TRBV29-1	TRBD2	-	TRBJ2-7	CSVEDQTSGVPYEQYF	TGCAGCGTTGAAGACCAGACTAGCGGGGTACCCTACGAGCAGTACTTC
TRBV4-1	TRBD2	-	TRBJ2-5	CASSQSTSGGGMAETQYF	TGCGCCAGCAGCCAATCGACTAGCGGGGGAGGAATGGCCGAGACCCAGTACTTC
TRBV6-4	-	once	TRBJ2-4	CASRDPVPDRYKNIQYF	TGTGCCAGCAGGGATCCCGTCCCCGACAGATATAAAAACATTCAGTACTTC
TRBV5-8	-	-	TRBJ2-1	CASSSGSGWGEQFF	TGTGCCAGCAGCTCGGGGTCAGGGTGGGGTGAGCAGTTCTTC
TRBV3-1/TRBV3-2	TRBD2	-	TRBJ2-2	CASSHRGRGLRLFF	TGTGCCAGCAGCCACCGCGGTAGGGGACTAAGGCTGTTTTTT
TRBV29-1	-	-	TRBJ2-5	CSVPGGETQYF	TGCAGCGTCCCAGGGGGGGAGACCCAGTACTTC
TRBV14	TRBD1	once	TRBJ1-3	CASSPRHRGSSGNTIYF	TGTGCCAGCAGCCCTAGACACAGGGGCTCTTCTGGAAACACCATATATTTT
TRBV14	-	-	TRBJ2-7	CASSQVGGYEQYF	TGTGCCAGCAGCCAAGTTGGAGGCTACGAGCAGTACTTC
TRBV2	TRBD1	-	TRBJ1-5	CASSGQGGRSNQPQHF	TGTGCCAGCAGTGGACAGGGAGGGAGAAGCAATCAGCCCCAGCATTTT
TRBV7-9	-	-	TRBJ1-1	CASSLGSDTNTEAFF	TGTGCCAGCAGCTTGGGGAGCGATACCAACACTGAAGCTTTCTTT
TRBV7-2	-	-	TRBJ1-4	CASSLNRATEKLFF	TGTGCCAGCAGCTTAAACAGGGCCACTGAAAAACTGTTTTTT
TRBV2	TRBD1	-	TRBJ1-2	CASSSGTAYGYTF	TGTGCCAGCAGTTCCGGGACAGCCTATGGCTACACCTTC
TRBV6-1	TRBD1	-	TRBJ1-6	CASSEGTGGSPLHF	TGTGCCAGCAGTGAGGGGACAGGTGGTTCACCCCTCCACTTT
TRBV5-1	-	medium-sized	TRBJ1-6	CASSSSSYNSPLHF	TGCGCCAGCAGCTCGAGCTCCTATAATTCACCCCTCCACTTT
TRBV27	-	-	TRBJ2-7	CASSLMGLSADYEQYF	TGTGCCAGCAGTTTAATGGGCCTCTCGGCGGACTACGAGCAGTACTTC
TRBV20-1	-	few	TRBJ2-5	CSASGDGDTETQYF	TGCAGTGCTAGTGGTGACGGAGATACAGAGACCCAGTACTTC
TRBV3-1/TRBV3-2	TRBD1	-	TRBJ1-2	CASSRAPQGAVGYTF	TGTGCCAGCAGCCGCGCACCACAGGGGGCTGTCGGCTACACCTTC
TRBV4-2	TRBD1	-	TRBJ1-6	CASSQEDRENSPLHF	TGTGCCAGCAGCCAAGAGGACAGGGAAAATTCACCCCTCCACTTT
TRBV27	-	-	TRBJ2-3	CASKSLTDTQYF	TGTGCCAGCAAGTCACTCACAGATACGCAGTATTTT
TRBV10-3	-	once	TRBJ1-6	CAISDDVLAALHF	TGTGCCATCAGTGATGATGTGCTTGCCGCCCTCCACTTT
TRBV5-8	TRBD1	-	TRBJ1-6	CASSLGQGGNSPLHF	TGTGCCAGCAGCTTGGGACAGGGTGGTAATTCACCCCTCCACTTT
TRBV2	-	once	TRBJ1-3	CASKRIQSGNTIYF	TGTGCCAGCAAGCGGATTCAGTCTGGAAACACCATATATTTT
TRBV7-2	TRBD2	few	TRBJ2-2	CASRKPGGVTGELFF	TGTGCCAGCCGTAAGCCGGGGGGTGTCACCGGGGAGCTGTTTTTT
TRBV2	-	-	TRBJ2-7	CASRWGRDRRSSSYEQYF	TGTGCCAGCAGGTGGGGCCGGGACCGACGCTCAAGCTCCTACGAGCAGTACTTC
TRBV5-4	-	-	TRBJ2-1	CASSLEGDRGNEQFF	TGTGCCAGCAGCTTGGAAGGCGACCGCGGCAATGAGCAGTTCTTC
TRBV3-1/TRBV3-2	TRBD2	-	TRBJ2-2	CASSQGTSGANTGELFF	TGTGCCAGCAGCCAAGGGACTAGCGGGGCAAACACCGGGGAGCTGTTTTTT
TRBV6-5	TRBD1	few	TRBJ2-2	CASSYPTGMAGELFF	TGTGCCAGCAGTTACCCGACAGGGATGGCCGGGGAGCTGTTTTTT
TRBV13	-	-	TRBJ2-2	CASSTGQSTGELFF	TGTGCCAGCAGCACAGGGCAAAGTACCGGGGAGCTGTTTTTT
TRBV6-1	-	few	TRBJ2-1	CASSELGRQDYNEQFF	TGTGCCAGCAGTGAATTAGGGAGACAGGACTACAATGAGCAGTTCTTC
TRBV3-1/TRBV3-2	-	-	TRBJ1-2	CASSQGGGSQGYTF	TGTGCCAGCAGCCAAGGTGGAGGATCGCAAGGCTACACCTTC